This TCR beta chain was recovered during a study of OX40 agonist ivuxolimab in advanced cancers. The overall study: The drug used for patients, ivuxolimab, was an agonistic anti-OX40 (CD134) antibody.

V lost 1 base and J lost 4, with 8 bases in between. Germline CDR1 is SEHNR and CDR2 is FQNEAQ (reference sequence). The CDR3 spans 14 residues. Assay used: immunoSEQ multiplex PCR; TCRdb lists only in-frame clones, some missing. The profile shows 35,000 to 45,000 clones, 82% of them singletons. The chain recombines TRBV7-9 with TRBJ1-5; D gene uncertain. Specimen: CD4+ or CD8+ T cells sorted from blood, collected in a trial of the OX40 agonist ivuxolimab. This TCR came from an adult with an advanced solid tumor such as melanoma, head and neck, liver or kidney cancer. This chain's CDR3 is CASSLGTQNQPQHF. DNA of the CDR3: TGTGCCAGCAGCTTAGGTACGCAAAATCAGCCCCAGCATTTT.